The clone carrying this TCR beta chain turned up a few times. What it binds is unknown. TCRdb reprocessed the 5' RACE reads via MiXCR and lists one record per CDR3 protein. Here the sample spans about 370,000 distinct CDR3 sequences, about 28% being singletons. The sample belongs to a study of identical twins' blood T cells. Study information: Some 50 million reads covered about 6 alpha-chain and about 6 beta-chain libraries. Regarding the study as a whole: Even for out-of-frame TCRbeta, twins reportedly shared V gene usage much more than unrelated donors. Top TCRbeta clonotypes were shared more with twin than unrelated donors.

With V trimmed by 3 bases and J by 5 bases, 4 bases remained unmatched. CDR3 size: 14 residues. All three twin pairs grew up together with likely shared infections and vaccines. Sequenced input: PBMCs. The gene calls are TRBV12-3 or TRBV12-4 and TRBJ2-3; 8 bases map to TRBD2. The TCR was taken from a woman aged 18-55 years in good health. CDR3 DNA sequence: TGTGCCAGCAGTTTTGGAGCGGGGGTAGATACGCAGTATTTT. Translation gives CASSFGAGVDTQYF.